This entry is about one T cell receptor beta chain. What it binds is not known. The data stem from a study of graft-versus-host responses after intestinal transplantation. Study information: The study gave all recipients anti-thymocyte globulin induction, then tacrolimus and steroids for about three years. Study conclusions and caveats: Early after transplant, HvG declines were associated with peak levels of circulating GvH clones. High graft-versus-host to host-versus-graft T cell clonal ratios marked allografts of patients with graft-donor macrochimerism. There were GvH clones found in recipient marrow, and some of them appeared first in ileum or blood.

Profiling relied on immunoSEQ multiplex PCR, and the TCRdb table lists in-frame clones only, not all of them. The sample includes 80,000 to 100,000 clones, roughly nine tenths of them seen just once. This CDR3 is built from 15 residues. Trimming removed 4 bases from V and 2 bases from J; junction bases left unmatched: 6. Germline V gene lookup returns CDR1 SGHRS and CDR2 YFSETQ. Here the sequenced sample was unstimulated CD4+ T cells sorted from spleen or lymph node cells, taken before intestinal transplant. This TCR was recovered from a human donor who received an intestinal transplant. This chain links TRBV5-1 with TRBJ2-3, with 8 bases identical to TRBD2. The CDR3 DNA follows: TGCGCCAGCAGCCAGACTAGCGTCACCACAGATACGCAGTATTTT. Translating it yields CASSQTSVTTDTQYF. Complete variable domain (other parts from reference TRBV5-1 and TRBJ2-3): KAGVTQTPRYLIKTRGQQVTLSCSPISGHRSVSWYQQTPGQGLQFLFEYFSETQRNKGNFPGRFSGRQFSNSRSEMNVSTLELGDSALYLCASSQTSVTTDTQYFGPGTRLTVL.